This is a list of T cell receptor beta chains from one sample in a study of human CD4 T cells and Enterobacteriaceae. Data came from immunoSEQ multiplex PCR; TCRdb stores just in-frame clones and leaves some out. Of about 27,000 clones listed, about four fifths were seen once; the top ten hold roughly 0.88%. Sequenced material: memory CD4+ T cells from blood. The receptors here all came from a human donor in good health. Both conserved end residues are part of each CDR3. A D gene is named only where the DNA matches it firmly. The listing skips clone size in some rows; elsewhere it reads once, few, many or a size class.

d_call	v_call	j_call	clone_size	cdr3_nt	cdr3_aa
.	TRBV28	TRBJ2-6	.	TGTGCCAGCAGGGGAATCAACAGCCGCTCTGGGGCCAACGTCCTGACTTTC	CASRGINSRSGANVLTF
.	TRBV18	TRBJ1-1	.	TGTGCCAGCTCCCGTGACTGGACCGGGACTGAAGCTTTCTTT	CASSRDWTGTEAFF
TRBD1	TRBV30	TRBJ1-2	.	TGTGCCTGGAGTAGACGACAGGGGGGAAGTTATGGCTACACCTTC	CAWSRRQGGSYGYTF
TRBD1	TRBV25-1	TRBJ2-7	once	TGTGCCAGCAGTGAGAGGGGGCGGGAGCAGTACTTC	CASSERGREQYF
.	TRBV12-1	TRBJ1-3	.	TGTGCCAGCAGCTCATCAGGAATAGTAAGGGACACCATATATTTT	CASSSSGIVRDTIYF
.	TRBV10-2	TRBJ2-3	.	TGCGCCAGCAGGCGCTCAGCCAACACAGATACGCAGTATTTT	CASRRSANTDTQYF
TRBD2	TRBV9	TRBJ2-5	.	TGTGCCAGCAGCGCCGGGACTAACCAAGAGACCCAGTACTTC	CASSAGTNQETQYF
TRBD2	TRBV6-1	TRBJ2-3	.	TGTGCCAGCAGTGAACAGTTTCTAGCGGGGGGGCGCGCAGATACGCAGTATTTT	CASSEQFLAGGRADTQYF
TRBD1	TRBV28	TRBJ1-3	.	TGTGCCAGCAGTTTAGGACAGGGGCGATCTGGGTCGCCTGGAAACACCATATATTTT	CASSLGQGRSGSPGNTIYF
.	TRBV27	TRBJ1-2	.	TGTGCCAGCAGTTTATTGGGACACCCAACTGCTAACTATGGCTACACCTTC	CASSLLGHPTANYGYTF
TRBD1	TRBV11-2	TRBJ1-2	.	TGTGCCAGCAGCCCCCGGGGCTCAGGACAGGGTAACTATGGCTACACCTTC	CASSPRGSGQGNYGYTF
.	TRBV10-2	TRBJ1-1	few	TGCGCCAGCAGTGCAAGCACTGAAGCTTTCTTT	CASSASTEAFF
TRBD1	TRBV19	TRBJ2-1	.	TGTGCCAGTAGTATAGATCCGGGACAGCTAAATGAGCAGTTCTTC	CASSIDPGQLNEQFF
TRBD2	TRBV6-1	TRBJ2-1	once	TGTGCCAGCAGAAGGACTAGCACCTCCTACAATGAGCAGTTCTTC	CASRRTSTSYNEQFF
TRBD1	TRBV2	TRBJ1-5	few	TGTGCCAGCAGTGGGCAGGGGGGGATCTATAGCAATCAGCCCCAGCATTTT	CASSGQGGIYSNQPQHF
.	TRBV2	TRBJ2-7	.	TGTGCCAGCAGTAACCTAAAAAAGTTTTGGACAAGCTTTTCCTACGAGCAGTACTTC	CASSNLKKFWTSFSYEQYF